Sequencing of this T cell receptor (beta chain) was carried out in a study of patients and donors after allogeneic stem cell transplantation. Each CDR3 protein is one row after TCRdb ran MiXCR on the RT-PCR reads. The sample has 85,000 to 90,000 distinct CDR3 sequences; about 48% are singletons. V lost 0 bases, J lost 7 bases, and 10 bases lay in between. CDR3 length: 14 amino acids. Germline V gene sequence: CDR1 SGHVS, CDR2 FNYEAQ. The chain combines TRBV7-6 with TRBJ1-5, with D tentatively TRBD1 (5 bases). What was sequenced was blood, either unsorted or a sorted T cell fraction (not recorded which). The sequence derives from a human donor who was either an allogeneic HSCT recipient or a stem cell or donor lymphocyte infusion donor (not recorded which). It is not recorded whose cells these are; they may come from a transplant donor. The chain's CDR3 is CASSLAGPGQPQHF. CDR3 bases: TGTGCCAGCAGCTTAGCGGGGCCTGGGCAGCCCCAGCATTTT.